This entry concerns a single T cell receptor beta chain. As yet, its antigen is unknown. After isolation, RNA underwent reverse transcription to generate cDNA as the sequencing template. Measured with immunoSEQ multiplex PCR; TCRdb has only the in-frame clones, and not every one. The sample records 120,000 or so clones, around 50% being singletons. The data derive from a study of CD8+ T cells in alopecia areata. About the research overall: Those patients who were treated received oral tofacitinib, which was given at 5 to 10 mg twice daily for moderate-to-severe alopecia areata. Once tofacitinib had been taken for 6 to 18 months, 6 months off drug followed. Notes on the study in general: Sequences from scalp samples also cover resident alphabeta T cells of normal skin.

The CDR3 has 15 amino acids. The ends were cut back, 3 bases at V and 5 bases at J, with 14 bases in the middle. CDR1 is SGHNT and CDR2 is YYREEE in the germline V gene (reference sequence). Sequenced here: CD4+ T cells sorted from blood, sampled at week 0. The sequence was obtained from a human donor with alopecia areata. The chain is built from TRBV5-4 and TRBJ2-2; TRBD2 is a possible D gene (6 bases). The CDR3 spells CASSSRAGRTGELFF. CDR3 sequence (DNA): TGTGCCAGCAGCTCCCGAGCGGGCAGGACCGGGGAGCTGTTTTTT.